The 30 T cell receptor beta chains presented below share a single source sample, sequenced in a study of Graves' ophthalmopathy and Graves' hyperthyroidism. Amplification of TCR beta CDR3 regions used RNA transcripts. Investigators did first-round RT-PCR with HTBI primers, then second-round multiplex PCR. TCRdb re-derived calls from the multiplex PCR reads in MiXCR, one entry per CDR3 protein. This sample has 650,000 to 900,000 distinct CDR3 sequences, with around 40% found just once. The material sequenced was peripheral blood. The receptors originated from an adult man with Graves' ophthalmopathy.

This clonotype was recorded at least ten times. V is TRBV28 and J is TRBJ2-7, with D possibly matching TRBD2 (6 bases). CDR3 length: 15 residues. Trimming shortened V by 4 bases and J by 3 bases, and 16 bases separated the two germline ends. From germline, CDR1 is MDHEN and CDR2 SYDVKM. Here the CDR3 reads CASSSPGGNSYEQYF. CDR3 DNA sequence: TGTGCCAGCAGTTCCCCCGGCGGGAACAGCTACGAGCAGTACTTC.

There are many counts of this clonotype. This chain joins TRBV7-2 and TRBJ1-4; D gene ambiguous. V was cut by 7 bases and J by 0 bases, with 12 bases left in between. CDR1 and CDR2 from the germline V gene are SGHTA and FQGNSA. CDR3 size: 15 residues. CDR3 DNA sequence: TGTGCCAGCACCCATGCCCCTGCAACTAATGAAAAACTGTTTTTT. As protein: CASTHAPATNEKLFF.

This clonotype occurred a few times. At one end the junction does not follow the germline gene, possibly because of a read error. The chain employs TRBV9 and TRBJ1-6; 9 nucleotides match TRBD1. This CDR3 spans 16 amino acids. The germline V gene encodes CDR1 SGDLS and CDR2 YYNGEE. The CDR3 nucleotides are TGTGCCGGCAGCTTAGAACCGGGACAGGGAAACTCACCCCTCCACTTT. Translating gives CAGSLEPGQGNSPLHF.

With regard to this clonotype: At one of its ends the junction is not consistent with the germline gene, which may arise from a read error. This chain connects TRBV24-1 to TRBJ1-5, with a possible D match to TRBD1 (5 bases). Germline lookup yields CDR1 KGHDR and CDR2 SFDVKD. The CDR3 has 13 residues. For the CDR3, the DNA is TGTGCCAGCAGTGACCAAGGGGATCAGCCCCAGCATTTT. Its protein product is CASSDQGDQPQHF.

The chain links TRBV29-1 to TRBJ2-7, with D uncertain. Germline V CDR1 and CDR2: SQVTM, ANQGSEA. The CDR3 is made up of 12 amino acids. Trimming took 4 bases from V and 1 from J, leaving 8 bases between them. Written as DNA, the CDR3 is TGCAGCGTTGTACAACATTCCTACGAGCAGTACTTC. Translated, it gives CSVVQHSYEQYF.

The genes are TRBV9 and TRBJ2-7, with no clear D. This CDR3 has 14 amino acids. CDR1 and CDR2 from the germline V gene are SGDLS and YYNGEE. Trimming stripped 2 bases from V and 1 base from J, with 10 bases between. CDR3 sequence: CASSVKGQSYEQYF. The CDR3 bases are TGTGCCAGCAGCGTCAAAGGGCAGTCCTACGAGCAGTACTTC.

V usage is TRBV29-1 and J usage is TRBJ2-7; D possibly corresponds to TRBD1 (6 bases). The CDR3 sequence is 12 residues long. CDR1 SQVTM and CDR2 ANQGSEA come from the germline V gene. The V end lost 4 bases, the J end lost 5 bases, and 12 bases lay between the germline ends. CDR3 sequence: CSVVRGIHEQYF. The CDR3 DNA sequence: TGCAGCGTTGTAAGGGGGATACACGAGCAGTACTTC.

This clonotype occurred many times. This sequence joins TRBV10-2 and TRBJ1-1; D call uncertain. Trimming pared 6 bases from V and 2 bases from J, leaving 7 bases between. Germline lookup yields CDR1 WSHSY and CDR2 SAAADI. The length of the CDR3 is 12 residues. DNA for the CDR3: TGCGCCAGCAGAGGAGTAAACACTGAAGCTTTCTTT. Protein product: CASRGVNTEAFF.

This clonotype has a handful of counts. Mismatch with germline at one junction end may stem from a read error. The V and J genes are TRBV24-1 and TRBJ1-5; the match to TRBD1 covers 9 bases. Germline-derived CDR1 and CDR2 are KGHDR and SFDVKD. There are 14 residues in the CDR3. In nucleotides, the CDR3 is TGTGCCAGCAGTGGAGACAGGGGGGGTCAGCCCCAGCATTTT. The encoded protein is CASSGDRGGQPQHF.

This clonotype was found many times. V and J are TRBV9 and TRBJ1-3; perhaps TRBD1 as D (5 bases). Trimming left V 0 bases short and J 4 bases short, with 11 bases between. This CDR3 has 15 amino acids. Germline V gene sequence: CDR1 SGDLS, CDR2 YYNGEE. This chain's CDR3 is CASSVAGSRGNTIYF. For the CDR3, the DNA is TGTGCCAGCAGCGTAGCAGGGTCTCGCGGAAACACCATATATTTT.

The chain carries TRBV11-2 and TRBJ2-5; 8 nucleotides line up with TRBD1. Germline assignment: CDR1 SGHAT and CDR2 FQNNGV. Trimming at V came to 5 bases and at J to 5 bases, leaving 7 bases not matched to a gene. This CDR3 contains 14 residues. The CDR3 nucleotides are TGTGCCAGCAGCCGACAGGGGAGGAGCGAGACCCAGTACTTC. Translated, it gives CASSRQGRSETQYF.

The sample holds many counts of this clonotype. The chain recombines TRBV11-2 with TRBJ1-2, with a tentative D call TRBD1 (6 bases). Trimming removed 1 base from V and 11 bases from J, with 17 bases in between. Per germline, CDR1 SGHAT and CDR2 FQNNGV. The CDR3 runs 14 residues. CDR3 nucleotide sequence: TGTGCCAGCAGCTTAGCAAGAGGGGGTACCGGGTACACCTTC. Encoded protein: CASSLARGGTGYTF.

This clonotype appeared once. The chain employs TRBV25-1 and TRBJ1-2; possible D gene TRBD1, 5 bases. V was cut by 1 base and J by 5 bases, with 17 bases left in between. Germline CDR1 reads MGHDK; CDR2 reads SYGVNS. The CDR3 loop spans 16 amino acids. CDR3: CASSESGGEVLYGYTF. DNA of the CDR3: TGTGCCAGCAGTGAATCGGGGGGTGAGGTATTATATGGCTACACCTTC.

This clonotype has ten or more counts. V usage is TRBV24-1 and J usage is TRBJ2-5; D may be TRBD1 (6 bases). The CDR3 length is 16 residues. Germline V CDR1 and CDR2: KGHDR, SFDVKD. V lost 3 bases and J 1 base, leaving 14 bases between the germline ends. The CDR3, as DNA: TGTGCCACCAGTGATACCGAGACAGGAAGCCAAGAGACCCAGTACTTC. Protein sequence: CATSDTETGSQETQYF.

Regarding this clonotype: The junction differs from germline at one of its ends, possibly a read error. For the CDR3, the DNA is TGCGCCAGCAGCCCCCTGAACTTAGACAGGACGGCCTACGAGCAGTACTTC. Protein sequence: CASSPLNLDRTAYEQYF. The chain has TRBV13 and TRBJ2-7; D possibly corresponds to TRBD1 (6 bases). The CDR3 is 17 amino acids. The germline gives CDR1 PRHDT, CDR2 FYEKMQ (reference sequence).

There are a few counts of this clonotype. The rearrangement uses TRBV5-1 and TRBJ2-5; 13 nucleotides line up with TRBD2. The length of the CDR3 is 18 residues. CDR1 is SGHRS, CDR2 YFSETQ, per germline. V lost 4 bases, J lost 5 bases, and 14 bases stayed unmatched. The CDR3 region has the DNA TGCGCCAGCAGCGCTCAGACTAGCGGGAGGATTGGCGGGGAGACCCAGTACTTC. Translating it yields CASSAQTSGRIGGETQYF.

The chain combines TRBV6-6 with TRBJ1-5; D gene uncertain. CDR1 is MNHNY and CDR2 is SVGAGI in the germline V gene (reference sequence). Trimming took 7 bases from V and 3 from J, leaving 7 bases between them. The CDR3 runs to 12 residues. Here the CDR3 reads CASTRPNQPQHF. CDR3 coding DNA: TGTGCCAGCACCAGACCCAATCAGCCCCAGCATTTT.

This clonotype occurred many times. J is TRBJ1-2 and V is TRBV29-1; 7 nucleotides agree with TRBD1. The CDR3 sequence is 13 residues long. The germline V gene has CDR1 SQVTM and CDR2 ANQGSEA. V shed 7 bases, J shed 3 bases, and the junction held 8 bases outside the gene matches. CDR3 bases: TGCAGCGCTGGGGACAGTGGGGACTATGGCTACACCTTC. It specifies CSAGDSGDYGYTF.

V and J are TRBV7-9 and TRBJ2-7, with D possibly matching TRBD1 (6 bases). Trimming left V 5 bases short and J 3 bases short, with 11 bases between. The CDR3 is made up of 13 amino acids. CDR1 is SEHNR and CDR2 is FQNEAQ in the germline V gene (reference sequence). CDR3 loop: CASSPRTDYEQYF. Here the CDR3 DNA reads TGTGCCAGCAGCCCTAGGACAGACTACGAGCAGTACTTC.

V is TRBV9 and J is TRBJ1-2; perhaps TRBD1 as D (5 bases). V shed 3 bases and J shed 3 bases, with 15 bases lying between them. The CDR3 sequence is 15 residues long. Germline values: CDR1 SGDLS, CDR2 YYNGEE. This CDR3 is CASSGNGGSDYGYTF. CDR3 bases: TGTGCCAGCAGCGGGAATGGGGGGTCTGACTATGGCTACACCTTC.

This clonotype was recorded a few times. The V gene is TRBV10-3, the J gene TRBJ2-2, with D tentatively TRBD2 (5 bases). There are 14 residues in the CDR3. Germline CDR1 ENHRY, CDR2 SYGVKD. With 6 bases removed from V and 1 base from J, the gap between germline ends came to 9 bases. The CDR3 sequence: CAIRFRENTGELFF. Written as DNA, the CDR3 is TGTGCCATCAGATTTCGGGAGAACACCGGGGAGCTGTTTTTT.

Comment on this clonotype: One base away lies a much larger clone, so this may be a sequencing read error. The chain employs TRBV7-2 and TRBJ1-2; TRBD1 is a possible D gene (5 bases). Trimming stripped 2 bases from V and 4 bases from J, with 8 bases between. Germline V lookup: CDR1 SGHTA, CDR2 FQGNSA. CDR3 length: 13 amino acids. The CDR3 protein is CASSLNRSYGYTF. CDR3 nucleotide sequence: TGTGCCAGCAGCTTAAACAGGAGCTATGGCTACACCTTC. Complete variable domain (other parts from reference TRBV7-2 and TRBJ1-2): GAGVSQSPSNKVTEKGKDVELRCDPISGHTALYWYRQSLGQGLEFLIYFQGNSAPDKSGLPSDRFSAERTGGSVSTLTIQRTQQEDSAVYLCASSLNRSYGYTFGSGTRLTVV.

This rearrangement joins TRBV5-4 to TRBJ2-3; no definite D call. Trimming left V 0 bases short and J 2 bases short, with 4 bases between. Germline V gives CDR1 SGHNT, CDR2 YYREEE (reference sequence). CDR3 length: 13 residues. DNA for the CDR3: TGTGCCAGCAGCTTGGCCTTCACAGATACGCAGTATTTT. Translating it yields CASSLAFTDTQYF.

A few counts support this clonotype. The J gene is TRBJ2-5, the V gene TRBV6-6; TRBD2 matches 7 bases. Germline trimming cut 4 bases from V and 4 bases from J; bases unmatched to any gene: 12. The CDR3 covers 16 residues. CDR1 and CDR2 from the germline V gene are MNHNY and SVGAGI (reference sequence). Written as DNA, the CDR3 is TGTGCCAGCAGTTTCTACTCAGGACTAGTCCGAGAGACCCAGTACTTC. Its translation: CASSFYSGLVRETQYF.

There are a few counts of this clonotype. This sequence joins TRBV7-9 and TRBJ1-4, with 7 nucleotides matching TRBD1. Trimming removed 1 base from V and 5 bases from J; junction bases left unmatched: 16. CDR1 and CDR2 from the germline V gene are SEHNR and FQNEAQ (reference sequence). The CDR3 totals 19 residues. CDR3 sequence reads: CASSLDLKRGTAKNEKLFF. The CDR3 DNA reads TGTGCCAGCAGCTTAGACCTCAAAAGAGGGACAGCGAAAAATGAAAAACTGTTTTTT.

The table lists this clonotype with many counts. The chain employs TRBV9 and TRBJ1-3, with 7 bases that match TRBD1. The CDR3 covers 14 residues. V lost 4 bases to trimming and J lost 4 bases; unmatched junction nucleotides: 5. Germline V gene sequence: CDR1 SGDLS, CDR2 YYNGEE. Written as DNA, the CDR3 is TGTGCCAGCAGCCATGACAGGGCCGGAAACACCATATATTTT. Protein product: CASSHDRAGNTIYF. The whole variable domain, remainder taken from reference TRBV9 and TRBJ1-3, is DSGVTQTPKHLITATGQRVTLRCSPRSGDLSVYWYQQSLDQGLQFLIQYYNGEERAKGNILERFSAQQFPDLHSELNLSSLELGDSALYFCASSHDRAGNTIYFGEGSWLTVV.

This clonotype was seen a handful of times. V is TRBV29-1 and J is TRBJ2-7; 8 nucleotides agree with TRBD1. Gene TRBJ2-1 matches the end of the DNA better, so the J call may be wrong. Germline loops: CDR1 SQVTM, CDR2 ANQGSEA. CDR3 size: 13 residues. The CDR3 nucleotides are TGCAGCTGTTCGACAGGGGAGGACAATGAGCAGTTCTTC. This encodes CSCSTGEDNEQFF.

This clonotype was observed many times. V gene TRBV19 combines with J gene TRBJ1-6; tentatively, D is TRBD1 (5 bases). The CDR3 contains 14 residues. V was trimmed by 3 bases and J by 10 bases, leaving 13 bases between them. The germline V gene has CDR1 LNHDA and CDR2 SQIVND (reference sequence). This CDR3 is CASSMAGTVSPLHF. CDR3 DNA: TGTGCCAGTAGTATGGCAGGGACGGTGTCACCCCTCCACTTT.

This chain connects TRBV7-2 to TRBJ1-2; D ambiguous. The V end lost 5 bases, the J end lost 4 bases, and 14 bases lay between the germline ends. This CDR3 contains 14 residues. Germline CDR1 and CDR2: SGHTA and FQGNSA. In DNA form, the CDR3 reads TGTGCCAGCAGCCTAATGCCCGGCGGCTATGGCTACACCTTC. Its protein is CASSLMPGGYGYTF. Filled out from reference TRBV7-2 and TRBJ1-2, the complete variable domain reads GAGVSQSPSNKVTEKGKDVELRCDPISGHTALYWYRQSLGQGLEFLIYFQGNSAPDKSGLPSDRFSAERTGGSVSTLTIQRTQQEDSAVYLCASSLMPGGYGYTFGSGTRLTVV.

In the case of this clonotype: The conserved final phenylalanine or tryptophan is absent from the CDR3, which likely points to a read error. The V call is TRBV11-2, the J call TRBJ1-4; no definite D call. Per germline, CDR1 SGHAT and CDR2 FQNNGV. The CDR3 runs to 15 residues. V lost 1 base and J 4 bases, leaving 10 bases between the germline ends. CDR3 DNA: TGTGCCAGCAGCTTAGCAGGCAGCATTAATGAAAAACTGTTTTCT. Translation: CASSLAGSINEKLFS.